This T cell receptor beta chain came from a study of T-cell reconstitution after alpha-beta-depleted transplantation in children. Preparing the TCRbeta library involved the use of unique molecular identifiers. Using its own MiXCR run on the PCR reads, TCRdb lists one record per CDR3 protein. The sample yields around 370,000 distinct CDR3 sequences, about 9.3% seen once. This clonotype was detected only a few times. CDR3 length: 17 amino acids. Looked up from germline, CDR1 is SNHLY and CDR2 is FYNNEI. V dropped 5 bases and J dropped 4; count of bases not matched to a gene: 12. The J gene is TRBJ2-3, the V gene TRBV2; TRBD2 agrees at 10 bases. The source was PBMCs from the stem cell graft donor, collected from the stem cell graft. The source is a human donor who donated a stem cell graft to a child with acute lymphoblastic leukemia. Here the CDR3 reads CASSPLEDLAGADTQYF. CDR3 nucleotides: TGTGCCAGCAGTCCCCTGGAGGACCTAGCGGGAGCAGATACGCAGTATTTT.